This T cell receptor beta chain is from a study of cytomegalovirus exposure and HLA in healthy donors. This clone was observed a handful of times. Vbeta (60) and Jbeta (13) primers were used in the PCR. The protocol was immunoSEQ multiplex PCR, while the TCRdb copy is restricted to in-frame clones and leaves out a portion. Altogether 95,000 to 100,000 clones are present, roughly 70% being singletons, with the ten largest covering less than 11%. This CDR3 has 13 amino acids. J gave up 5 bases and V 8 bases, and 7 bases lay outside the gene matches. Germline lookup yields CDR1 MNHEY and CDR2 SMNVEV (reference sequence).

The source is a man aged 45-65 years in good health and CMV-seronegative. Sample: PBMCs. The V and J genes are TRBV27 and TRBJ2-5, with 8 bases matching TRBD2. CDR3 region: CASGPRGGETQYF. In DNA form, the CDR3 reads TGTGCCAGCGGGCCCCGGGGGGGGGAGACCCAGTACTTC.